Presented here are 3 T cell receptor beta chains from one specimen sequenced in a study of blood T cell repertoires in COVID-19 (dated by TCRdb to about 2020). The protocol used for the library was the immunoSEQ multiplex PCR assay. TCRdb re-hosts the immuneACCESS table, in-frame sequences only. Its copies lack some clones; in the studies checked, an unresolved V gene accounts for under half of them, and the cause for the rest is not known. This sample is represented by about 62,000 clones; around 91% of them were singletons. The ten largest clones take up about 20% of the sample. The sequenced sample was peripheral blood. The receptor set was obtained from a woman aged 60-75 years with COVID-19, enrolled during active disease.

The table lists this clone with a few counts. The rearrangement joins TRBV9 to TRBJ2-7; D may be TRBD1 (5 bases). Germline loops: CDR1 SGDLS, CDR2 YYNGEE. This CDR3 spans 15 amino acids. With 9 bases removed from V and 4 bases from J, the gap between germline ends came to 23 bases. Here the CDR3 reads CATPPGQRSFYEQYF. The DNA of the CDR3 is TGTGCCACCCCTCCCGGACAAAGGTCCTTTTACGAGCAGTACTTC.

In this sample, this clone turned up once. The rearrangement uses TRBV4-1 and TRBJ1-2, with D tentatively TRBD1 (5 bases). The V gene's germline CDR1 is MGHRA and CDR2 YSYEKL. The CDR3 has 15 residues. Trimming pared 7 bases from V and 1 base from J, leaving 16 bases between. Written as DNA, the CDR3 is TGCGCCAGCACCGGAGGGACGGGAATTAACTATGGCTACACCTTC. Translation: CASTGGTGINYGYTF.

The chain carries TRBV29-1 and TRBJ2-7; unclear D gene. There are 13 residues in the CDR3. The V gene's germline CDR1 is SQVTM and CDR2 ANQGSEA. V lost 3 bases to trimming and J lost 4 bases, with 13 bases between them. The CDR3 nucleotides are TGCAGCGTTGAGACTCCTATTAGATACGAGCAGTACTTC. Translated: CSVETPIRYEQYF.